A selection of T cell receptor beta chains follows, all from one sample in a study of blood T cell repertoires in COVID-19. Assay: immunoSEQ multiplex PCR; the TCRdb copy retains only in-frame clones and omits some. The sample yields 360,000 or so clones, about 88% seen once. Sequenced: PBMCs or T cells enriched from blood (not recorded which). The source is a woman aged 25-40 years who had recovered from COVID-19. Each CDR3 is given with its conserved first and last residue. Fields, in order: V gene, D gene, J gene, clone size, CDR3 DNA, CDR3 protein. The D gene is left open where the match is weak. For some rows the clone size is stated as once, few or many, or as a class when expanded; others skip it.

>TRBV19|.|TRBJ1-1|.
TGTGCCGGTAGTACCGGGGGAGGGGCCGGTGAAGCTTTCTTT
CAGSTGGGAGEAFF
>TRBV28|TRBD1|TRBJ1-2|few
TGTGCCAGCAGTTTTCTTCGGACAGGGCAGGCCTATGGCTACACCTTC
CASSFLRTGQAYGYTF
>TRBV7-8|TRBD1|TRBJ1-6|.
TGTGCCAGCAGACCGGGACAGAATAATTCACCCCTCCACTTT
CASRPGQNNSPLHF
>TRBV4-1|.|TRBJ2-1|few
TGCGCCAGCAGCCAAGATCATGGCGGGGCCTCCTACAATGAGCAGTTCTTC
CASSQDHGGASYNEQFF
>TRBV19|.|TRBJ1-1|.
TGTGCCAGTAGTAACGGCGGTCCTGGGAACACTGAAGCTTTCTTT
CASSNGGPGNTEAFF
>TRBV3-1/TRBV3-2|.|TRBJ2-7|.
TGTGCCAGCAGCCCCCAGGCGAAAGGATCCTACGAGCAGTACTTC
CASSPQAKGSYEQYF
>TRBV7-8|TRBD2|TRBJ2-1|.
TGTGCCAGCAGAAAACTAGCGGGGGACTACAATGAGCAGTTCTTC
CASRKLAGDYNEQFF
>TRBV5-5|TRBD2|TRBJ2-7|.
TGTGCCAGCAGCAACCCGGGACTAGGGAATGAGTTCGAGCAGTACTTC
CASSNPGLGNEFEQYF
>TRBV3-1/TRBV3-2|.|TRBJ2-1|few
TGTGCCAGCAGCCAAGACAGGATCACCTACAATGAGCAGTTCTTC
CASSQDRITYNEQFF
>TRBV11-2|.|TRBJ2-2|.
TGTGCCAGCAGCCGGGGGTCCACCGGGGAGCTGTTTTTT
CASSRGSTGELFF
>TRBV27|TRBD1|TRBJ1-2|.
TGTGCCAGCAGTCCGGACAGGGGCTATGGCTACACCTTC
CASSPDRGYGYTF
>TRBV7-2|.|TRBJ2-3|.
TGTGCCAGCAGCCCGAGGATCGAGACAGATACGCAGTATTTT
CASSPRIETDTQYF
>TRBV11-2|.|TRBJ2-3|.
TGTGCCAGCAGCTTAGATCTGGGGACTCCTCAGAATTTT
CASSLDLGTPQNF
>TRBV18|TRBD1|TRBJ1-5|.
TGTGCCAGCTCACCCGGACAGGGTATCAATCAGCCCCAGCATTTT
CASSPGQGINQPQHF
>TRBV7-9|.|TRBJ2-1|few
TGTGCCAGCAGTACACCGTCAGGCACCTACTACAATGAGCAGTTCTTC
CASSTPSGTYYNEQFF
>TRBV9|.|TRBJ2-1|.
TGTGCCAGCAGCGTAAAGAGCTCCTACAATGAGCAGTTCTTC
CASSVKSSYNEQFF
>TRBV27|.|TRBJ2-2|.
TGTGCCAGCAGCCCCACCGGGGGATACACCGGGGAGCTGTTTTTT
CASSPTGGYTGELFF
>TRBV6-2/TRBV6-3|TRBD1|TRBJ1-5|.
TGTGCCAGCAGTACCGACAGGGGAGGGCAGCCCCAGCATTTT
CASSTDRGGQPQHF
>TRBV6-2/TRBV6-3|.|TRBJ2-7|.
TGTGCCAGCAGTCGCGGACAGTTCTACGAGCAGTACTTC
CASSRGQFYEQYF
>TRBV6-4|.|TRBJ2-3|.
TGTGCCAGCAGCCAGGGAAGCACAGATACGCAGTATTTT
CASSQGSTDTQYF
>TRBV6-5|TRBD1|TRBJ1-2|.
TGTGCCAGCAGTTACTCGGGACAGGGTTTTTACGGCTACACCTTC
CASSYSGQGFYGYTF
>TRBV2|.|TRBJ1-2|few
TGTGCCAGCAGTGAGGACTTCTATGGCTACACCTTC
CASSEDFYGYTF
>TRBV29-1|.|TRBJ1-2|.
TGCAGCGTTGTGCTGGGGCAGAACTATGGCTACACCTTC
CSVVLGQNYGYTF
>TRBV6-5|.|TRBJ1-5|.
TGTGCCAGCAGTTCTCGGGGTAGCAATCAGCCCCAGCATTTT
CASSSRGSNQPQHF